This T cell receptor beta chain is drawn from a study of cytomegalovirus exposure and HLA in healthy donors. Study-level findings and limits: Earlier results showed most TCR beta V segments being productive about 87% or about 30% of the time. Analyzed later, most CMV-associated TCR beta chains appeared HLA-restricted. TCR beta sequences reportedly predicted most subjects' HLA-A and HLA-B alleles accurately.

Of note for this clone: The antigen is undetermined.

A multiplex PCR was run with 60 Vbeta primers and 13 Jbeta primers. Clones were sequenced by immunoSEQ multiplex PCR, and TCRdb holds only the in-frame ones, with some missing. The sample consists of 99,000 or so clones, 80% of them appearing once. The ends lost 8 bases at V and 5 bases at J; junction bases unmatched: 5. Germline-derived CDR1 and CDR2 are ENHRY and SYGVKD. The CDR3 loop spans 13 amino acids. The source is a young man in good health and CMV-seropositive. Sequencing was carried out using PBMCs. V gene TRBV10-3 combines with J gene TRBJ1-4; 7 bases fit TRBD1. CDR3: CAILDRANEKLFF. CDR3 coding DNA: TGTGCCATCCTCGACAGGGCGAATGAAAAACTGTTTTTT.